One and the same sample provided the 27 T cell receptor beta chains below, sequenced in a study of T cell responses to AZD1222 COVID-19 vaccine. The table came from immunoSEQ multiplex PCR; TCRdb's copy has only in-frame clones and leaves some out. The sample has 95,000 to 150,000 clones, roughly 87% seen once. The source was peripheral blood, collected on day 0 of AZD1222 vaccination. These receptors originate from an adult in good health.

The CDR3, as DNA: TGTGCCAGCAGCTTAGGTCCCGACAGGTTCTATGGCTACACCTTC. It specifies CASSLGPDRFYGYTF. The chain has TRBV7-2 and TRBJ1-2; D is perhaps TRBD1 (6 bases). Germline CDR1 SGHTA, CDR2 FQGNSA. The CDR3 contains 15 residues. V shed 1 base and J shed 4 bases, with 13 bases lying between them.

The chain couples TRBV5-1 to TRBJ2-7; TRBD1 aligns across 10 bases. Germline V lookup: CDR1 SGHRS, CDR2 YFSETQ. The CDR3 has 14 residues. J gave up 4 bases and V 4 bases, and 5 bases lay outside the gene matches. CDR3 bases: TGCGCCAGCAGCGCGGGACAGGGGATTTACGAGCAGTACTTC. This translates into CASSAGQGIYEQYF.

To note about this clone: The sample holds other DNA sequences that translate to the same CDR3. This chain links TRBV5-1 with TRBJ1-1; D is unresolved. Germline V gene lookup returns CDR1 SGHRS and CDR2 YFSETQ. V lost 2 bases, J lost 5 bases, and 13 bases lay in between. The length of the CDR3 is 14 residues. CDR3 in DNA: TGCGCCAGCAGCTTATCAGGAGGTGATACTGAAGCTTTCTTT. The encoded protein is CASSLSGGDTEAFF.

The chain uses TRBV2 and TRBJ2-2; 10 positions agree with TRBD2. The CDR3 runs to 16 residues. The V segment lost 3 bases and the J segment 1 base; nucleotides outside the gene matches: 2. The germline V gene has CDR1 SNHLY and CDR2 FYNNEI. CDR3 in DNA: TGTGCCAGCAGTGATGGACTAGCGGTGAACACCGGGGAGCTGTTTTTT. It yields the protein CASSDGLAVNTGELFF.

The CDR3 spells CASTPLGQRSYNEQFF. CDR3 DNA sequence: TGTGCCAGCACCCCCCTGGGACAGCGCTCCTACAATGAGCAGTTCTTC. V is TRBV5-4 and J is TRBJ2-1; 7 positions match TRBD1. Germline-derived CDR1 and CDR2 are SGHNT and YYREEE (reference sequence). The CDR3 is 16 amino acids. V lost 6 bases and J lost 0; bases outside the gene matches: 9.

The gene calls are TRBV7-9 and TRBJ1-5, with 7 bases lining up with TRBD1. V lost 5 bases to trimming and J lost 2 bases; unmatched junction nucleotides: 6. This CDR3 is built from 15 residues. Germline loops: CDR1 SEHNR, CDR2 FQNEAQ (reference sequence). CDR3 protein: CASSPRGEGNQPQHF. The CDR3 coding sequence is TGTGCCAGCAGCCCCAGGGGGGAAGGCAATCAGCCCCAGCATTTT.

This clone was found once. This chain connects TRBV19 to TRBJ1-1, with a tentative D call TRBD1 (5 bases). Germline loops: CDR1 LNHDA, CDR2 SQIVND (reference sequence). V lost 10 bases, J lost 0 bases, and 12 bases lay in between. CDR3 length equals 13 residues. The CDR3 loop reads CATWGSLNTEAFF. The CDR3 DNA follows: TGTGCCACCTGGGGCAGTTTGAACACTGAAGCTTTCTTT. Full variable domain (remainder filled in from reference TRBV19 and TRBJ1-1): DGGITQSPKYLFRKEGQNVTLSCEQNLNHDAMYWYRQDPGQGLRLIYYSQIVNDFQKGDIAEGYSVSREKKESFPLTVTSAQKNPTAFYLCATWGSLNTEAFFGQGTRLTVV.

The chain carries TRBV4-2 and TRBJ2-1, with no clear D. V lost 0 bases and J lost 0, with 18 bases in between. Germline lookup yields CDR1 LGHNA and CDR2 YNFKEQ. This CDR3 has 19 amino acids. CDR3 DNA sequence: TGTGCCAGCAGCCAAGAGAGTAGGCGTTGGTCTAGCTCCTACAATGAGCAGTTCTTC. The encoded protein is CASSQESRRWSSSYNEQFF.

The rearrangement joins TRBV6-5 to TRBJ1-1; unclear D gene. The germline V gene has CDR1 MNHEY and CDR2 SVGAGI. The CDR3 covers 15 residues. Trimming took off 3 bases at V and 1 base at J, with 12 bases between the two ends. The CDR3 region has the DNA TGTGCCAGCAGTTATGCAGGTTACAGGAACACTGAAGCTTTCTTT. Translated, it gives CASSYAGYRNTEAFF.

This clone turned up a few times. The CDR3, as DNA: TGTGCCAGCAGTAGGGCCATGGAGGGCGGCGGCTACACCTTC. Its protein product is CASSRAMEGGGYTF. The rearrangement joins TRBV6-2 or TRBV6-3 to TRBJ1-2; D not resolved. CDR1 and CDR2 (germline): MNHEY, SVGEGT. Trimming cost V 5 bases and J 8 bases, with 18 bases left between them. The CDR3 loop spans 14 amino acids.

V and J are TRBV6-1 and TRBJ1-1, with 7 bases aligning to TRBD1. The germline V gene has CDR1 MNHNS and CDR2 SASEGT. There are 14 residues in the CDR3. V was clipped by 2 bases and J by 5 bases; unmatched bases: 5. CDR3 DNA sequence: TGTGCCAGCAGTGAAAAAGGGGGCAGGACTGAAGCTTTCTTT. It specifies CASSEKGGRTEAFF.

V usage is TRBV5-8 and J usage is TRBJ1-2; no clear D. Germline CDR1 SGHTS, CDR2 YDEGEE. Trimming removed 0 bases from V and 0 bases from J, with 12 bases in between. The CDR3 contains 16 residues. CDR3 region: CASSLGQRTSNYGYTF. Here the CDR3 DNA reads TGTGCCAGCAGCTTGGGCCAGCGAACTTCTAACTATGGCTACACCTTC.

This clone was observed once. The genes are TRBV7-9 and TRBJ1-2; 7 bases fit TRBD1. The CDR3 is 14 residues long. Germline-derived CDR1 and CDR2 are SEHNR and FQNEAQ (reference sequence). V lost 5 bases, J lost 2 bases, and 5 bases stayed unmatched. CDR3: CASSLQGFNYGYTF. For the CDR3, the DNA is TGTGCCAGCAGCCTACAGGGGTTCAACTATGGCTACACCTTC.

J is TRBJ1-6 and V is TRBV19, with D possibly TRBD1 on 5 matching bases. The germline V and J ends were trimmed by 7 bases and 0 bases, with 10 bases remaining between them. The V gene's germline CDR1 is LNHDA and CDR2 SQIVND (reference sequence). The length of the CDR3 is 15 residues. In nucleotides, the CDR3 is TGTGCCAGTAAAGGGGCCGACTCCTATAATTCACCCCTCCACTTT. This codes for CASKGADSYNSPLHF.

V is TRBV4-2 and J is TRBJ1-1; unclear D gene. This CDR3 comprises 15 residues. V lost 4 bases and J 3 bases, leaving 15 bases between the germline ends. From germline, CDR1 is LGHNA and CDR2 YNFKEQ. Here the CDR3 DNA reads TGTGCCAGCAGCCCCCGGCGCGGGGAGGACACTGAAGCTTTCTTT. Translated: CASSPRRGEDTEAFF.

This rearrangement joins TRBV7-8 to TRBJ1-1, with D unclear. This CDR3 has 15 residues. V was trimmed by 4 bases and J by 5 bases, leaving 17 bases between them. CDR1 is SGHVS and CDR2 is FQNEAQ in the germline V gene. CDR3: CASSSSGVVGTEAFF. CDR3 nucleotides: TGTGCCAGCAGCTCCTCCGGGGTGGTGGGAACTGAAGCTTTCTTT.

The rearrangement links TRBV19 to TRBJ1-2; D is ambiguous. The CDR3 is made up of 13 amino acids. The V gene lost 6 bases and the J gene lost 1 base, with 9 bases spanning the gap. The germline V gene has CDR1 LNHDA and CDR2 SQIVND (reference sequence). CDR3 in DNA: TGTGCCAGTAGACCAGAGAATAACTATGGCTACACCTTC. It yields the protein CASRPENNYGYTF.

This chain uses TRBV24-1 with TRBJ2-7; 11 positions match TRBD2. The V and J ends lost 12 bases and 4 bases, in that order; junction bases with no gene match: 7. The germline V gene has CDR1 KGHDR and CDR2 SFDVKD. This CDR3 comprises 13 residues. The CDR3 sequence: CAAPGLAVYEQYF. The CDR3 nucleotides read TGTGCCGCTCCGGGACTAGCGGTTTACGAGCAGTACTTC.

The chain couples TRBV5-1 to TRBJ2-7; 10 bases fit TRBD1. Germline CDR1 is SGHRS and CDR2 is YFSETQ. The CDR3 contains 15 residues. Unmatched junction bases numbered 2, after V lost 0 bases and J lost 2 bases. DNA for the CDR3: TGCGCCAGCAGCTTGGCCGGGACAGGGGCCTACGAGCAGTACTTC. The encoded protein is CASSLAGTGAYEQYF.

Only one count was recorded for this clone. DNA of the CDR3: TGTGCCAGCAGCCAAGATTATGAAGTGAACACTGAAGCTTTCTTT. This encodes CASSQDYEVNTEAFF. The gene calls are TRBV4-2 and TRBJ1-1; the D is unclear. The V end was cut by 0 bases, the J end by 0 bases, with 8 bases between. Germline V CDR1 and CDR2: LGHNA, YNFKEQ. The CDR3 extends over 15 amino acids.

The genes are TRBV27 and TRBJ2-7; no reliable D call. Between the trimmed V and J ends, which lost 6 bases and 2 bases, there was a span of 14 bases. CDR1 and CDR2 from the germline V gene are MNHEY and SMNVEV (reference sequence). This CDR3 has 14 amino acids. The CDR3 reads CASSPRAETYEQYF. The CDR3 region has the DNA TGTGCCAGCAGCCCACGGGCAGAGACCTACGAGCAGTACTTC.

With respect to this clone: Additional DNA sequences in this sample encode the identical CDR3. This chain connects TRBV19 to TRBJ1-1; 8 bases agree with TRBD1. CDR1 is LNHDA, CDR2 SQIVND, per germline (reference sequence). CDR3 size: 14 residues. V trimming: 6 bases; J trimming: 1 base; junction bases outside the gene matches: 4. The CDR3 coding sequence is TGTGCCAGTAGCACCGGGACAGGGAACACTGAAGCTTTCTTT. Translated, it gives CASSTGTGNTEAFF.

The J gene is TRBJ1-1, the V gene TRBV14, with no clear D. The CDR3 is 13 residues long. Trimming cost V 1 base and J 3 bases, with 6 bases left between them. Germline V lookup: CDR1 SGHDN, CDR2 FVKESK. CDR3 nucleotide sequence: TGTGCCAGCAGCCAAGGTCGGTACACTGAAGCTTTCTTT. Its protein is CASSQGRYTEAFF.

The chain recombines TRBV4-3 with TRBJ1-4; D gene uncertain. Looked up from germline, CDR1 is LGHNA and CDR2 is YSLEER. Trimming removed 0 bases at V and 7 bases at J, with 12 bases between. This CDR3 has 15 amino acids. Here the CDR3 DNA reads TGCGCCAGCAGCCAAGATGCGGCTGTGGGTGAAAAACTGTTTTTT. Protein sequence: CASSQDAAVGEKLFF.

This clone was recorded a few times. This chain joins TRBV7-9 and TRBJ2-1; D may be TRBD1 or TRBD2 (5 bases each). The V gene lost 5 bases and the J gene lost 6 bases, with 8 bases spanning the gap. Germline lookup yields CDR1 SEHNR and CDR2 FQNEAQ (reference sequence). The CDR3 contains 12 residues. CDR3 loop: CASSMGRNEQFF. The CDR3 coding sequence is TGTGCCAGCAGCATGGGACGCAATGAGCAGTTCTTC.

The chain joins TRBV7-2 to TRBJ2-7, with 7 bases that match TRBD1. This CDR3 region has 16 residues. With 1 base clipped from V and 2 bases from J, the junction kept 8 bases outside the gene matches. Germline lookup yields CDR1 SGHTA and CDR2 FQGNSA. This CDR3 is CASSLDVTGVPYEQYF. Here the CDR3 DNA reads TGTGCCAGCAGCTTAGATGTAACAGGGGTACCCTACGAGCAGTACTTC.

The V call is TRBV6-2 or TRBV6-3, the J call TRBJ2-1; the D is unclear. Looked up from germline, CDR1 is MNHEY and CDR2 is SVGEGT. This CDR3 region has 13 residues. With 5 bases removed from V and 0 bases from J, the gap between germline ends came to 5 bases. The CDR3 region is CASSGVSYNEQFF. In DNA, the CDR3 is TGTGCCAGCAGTGGGGTCTCCTACAATGAGCAGTTCTTC.